The rows below give T cell receptor beta chains drawn from one sample of a study of cytomegalovirus exposure and HLA in healthy donors. Assay: immunoSEQ multiplex PCR; the TCRdb copy retains only in-frame clones and omits some. The repertoire holds 200,000 or so clones, with about four fifths as singletons. Sample: PBMCs. The receptors come from a boy under 18 in good health and CMV-seronegative. CDR3s include the opening cysteine and the closing phenylalanine or tryptophan. D genes are given only for firm matches. Not all rows give a size; the values are once, few, many and, for expanded clones, a class.

D gene | J gene | clone size | V gene | CDR3 protein | CDR3 DNA
TRBD1 | TRBJ1-1 | NA | TRBV6-5 | CASSYTTGGRTEAFF | TGTGCCAGCAGTTACACGACAGGGGGTCGGACTGAAGCTTTCTTT
NA | TRBJ1-2 | NA | TRBV2 | CASSKGTYGYTF | TGTGCCAGCAGCAAAGGGACTTATGGCTACACCTTC
NA | TRBJ2-3 | NA | TRBV27 | CASSPTSRLPASTDTQYF | TGTGCCAGCAGTCCCACTAGCCGCTTGCCGGCTAGCACAGATACGCAGTATTTT
TRBD2 | TRBJ2-1 | NA | TRBV30 | CAWSPMGRAGYNEQFF | TGTGCCTGGAGTCCTATGGGGAGGGCCGGGTACAATGAGCAGTTCTTC
TRBD1 | TRBJ1-1 | NA | TRBV5-1 | CASSLARQGSNTEAFF | TGCGCCAGCAGCTTGGCCAGACAGGGAAGTAACACTGAAGCTTTCTTT
TRBD1 | TRBJ1-1 | NA | TRBV28 | CASSFGRGIITEAFF | TGTGCCAGCAGTTTTGGCAGGGGGATAATCACTGAAGCTTTCTTT
TRBD2 | TRBJ2-4 | NA | TRBV9 | CASSPRVGLADIQYF | TGTGCCAGCAGCCCCCGAGTAGGACTAGCAGACATTCAGTACTTC
NA | TRBJ1-5 | NA | TRBV12-5 | CASGLDPAGGSNQPQHF | TGTGCTAGTGGTTTGGATCCGGCGGGGGGGAGCAATCAGCCCCAGCATTTT
NA | TRBJ2-3 | NA | TRBV4-1 | CASSRLSGRTDTQYF | TGCGCCAGCAGCCGACTAAGCGGGCGCACAGATACGCAGTATTTT
NA | TRBJ2-7 | NA | TRBV7-6 | CASSFSGEGYEQYF | TGTGCCAGCAGTTTCTCGGGTGAGGGATACGAGCAGTACTTC
NA | TRBJ2-2 | once | TRBV4-2 | CASSQRDRTGSGELFF | TGTGCCAGCAGCCAAAGGGATAGAACAGGGTCCGGGGAGCTGTTTTTT
TRBD1 | TRBJ1-1 | NA | TRBV7-6 | CASSFPTGLNTEAFF | TGTGCCAGCAGCTTCCCGACAGGGTTGAACACTGAAGCTTTCTTT
TRBD1 | TRBJ2-1 | NA | TRBV10-3 | CAINRGTGIGEQFF | TGTGCCATCAATAGGGGGACAGGGATCGGTGAGCAGTTCTTC
TRBD1 | TRBJ1-4 | NA | TRBV28 | CASTFTGVGEKLFF | TGTGCCAGCACCTTTACAGGGGTTGGTGAAAAACTGTTTTTT
NA | TRBJ2-7 | NA | TRBV13 | CASSFFRGTSDEQYF | TGTGCCAGCAGCTTTTTTAGGGGTACTTCCGACGAGCAGTACTTC
TRBD1 | TRBJ1-2 | few | TRBV30 | CAWSPTGVKGYTF | TGTGCCTGGAGTCCAACAGGGGTAAAAGGCTACACCTTC
NA | TRBJ2-2 | NA | TRBV29-1 | CSVGGGANTGELFF | TGCAGCGTTGGTGGCGGGGCGAACACCGGGGAGCTGTTTTTT
NA | TRBJ1-1 | NA | TRBV9 | CASSGKQGNTEAFF | TGTGCCAGCAGCGGAAAACAGGGGAACACTGAAGCTTTCTTT
TRBD1 | TRBJ1-5 | NA | TRBV6-6 | CASSYGTGVGNQPQHF | TGTGCCAGCAGTTACGGGACAGGGGTCGGCAATCAGCCCCAGCATTTT
TRBD2 | TRBJ2-3 | few | TRBV19 | CASSRLAANTDTQYF | TGTGCCAGTAGTAGACTAGCGGCAAACACAGATACGCAGTATTTT
TRBD1 | TRBJ1-1 | NA | TRBV19 | CASQTGGFVGEAFF | TGTGCCAGCCAGACAGGGGGTTTCGTGGGTGAAGCTTTCTTT
NA | TRBJ2-7 | NA | TRBV6-5 | CASSYIWDNSYEQYF | TGTGCCAGCAGTTACATCTGGGACAACTCCTACGAGCAGTACTTC
NA | TRBJ1-6 | NA | TRBV18 | CASSPQGSYNSPLHF | TGTGCCAGCTCACCCCAGGGTTCCTATAATTCACCCCTCCACTTT
TRBD2 | TRBJ2-1 | NA | TRBV27 | CASSLLAGVYNEQFF | TGTGCCAGCAGTTTATTAGCGGGAGTCTACAATGAGCAGTTCTTC
NA | TRBJ1-2 | NA | TRBV7-2 | CASSPLQGRGGYTF | TGTGCCAGCAGCCCACTCCAGGGCCGTGGTGGCTACACCTTC
NA | TRBJ1-1 | once | TRBV9 | CASSVQGTPDTEAFF | TGTGCCAGCAGCGTTCAGGGGACCCCTGACACTGAAGCTTTCTTT
TRBD2 | TRBJ2-2 | NA | TRBV19 | CASSWSASGSSFTGELFF | TGTGCCAGTAGTTGGTCGGCTAGCGGGAGCTCGTTCACCGGGGAGCTGTTTTTT
TRBD1 | TRBJ1-4 | few | TRBV27 | CASSPRDSPNEKLFF | TGTGCCAGCAGTCCACGGGACAGCCCTAATGAAAAACTGTTTTTT
TRBD2 | TRBJ2-1 | NA | TRBV7-3 | CASSPWASGYNEQFF | TGTGCCAGCAGCCCTTGGGCTAGCGGGTACAATGAGCAGTTCTTC
TRBD2 | TRBJ2-1 | NA | TRBV7-2 | CASSFRGSSYNEQFF | TGTGCCAGCAGCTTTCGCGGGAGCTCCTACAATGAGCAGTTCTTC
TRBD1 | TRBJ1-6 | NA | TRBV11-2 | CASSLAVWTGQANNSPLHF | TGTGCCAGCAGCTTAGCGGTTTGGACTGGACAGGCTAATAATTCACCCCTCCACTTT
TRBD1 | TRBJ1-6 | NA | TRBV2 | CASSEVGTGVNSPLHF | TGTGCCAGCAGTGAAGTTGGGACAGGGGTTAATTCACCCCTCCACTTT
TRBD1 | TRBJ1-5 | NA | TRBV7-9 | CASSSHGTGFNQPQHF | TGTGCCAGCAGCTCCCACGGGACAGGGTTTAATCAGCCCCAGCATTTT
NA | TRBJ1-1 | NA | TRBV10-3 | CAISGTHYVSAFF | TGTGCCATCAGTGGGACACACTATGTTTCAGCTTTCTTT
NA | TRBJ1-6 | NA | TRBV7-9 | CASSLDGPGELNSPLHF | TGTGCCAGCAGCTTAGATGGTCCAGGGGAGCTGAATTCACCCCTCCACTTT
NA | TRBJ1-1 | few | TRBV5-6 | CASSLIDTEAFF | TGTGCCAGCAGCTTGATAGACACTGAAGCTTTCTTT
TRBD2 | TRBJ2-5 | NA | TRBV9 | CASSVRLAGGVETQYF | TGTGCCAGCAGCGTCCGACTAGCGGGAGGGGTGGAGACCCAGTACTTC
NA | TRBJ2-7 | once | TRBV27 | CASSLDTGYEQYF | TGTGCCAGCAGTTTAGATACGGGCTACGAGCAGTACTTC
NA | TRBJ1-5 | NA | TRBV6-1 | CASRRPGVSNQPQHF | TGTGCCAGTAGGAGGCCAGGAGTTAGCAATCAGCCCCAGCATTTT
NA | TRBJ1-1 | NA | TRBV6-6 | CAARLRGENTEAFF | TGTGCCGCCCGACTTAGGGGTGAGAACACTGAAGCTTTCTTT
TRBD1 | TRBJ2-1 | NA | TRBV27 | CASSRTGGVGYNEQFF | TGTGCCAGCAGTCGTACAGGGGGCGTGGGGTACAATGAGCAGTTCTTC
NA | TRBJ1-6 | NA | TRBV4-1 | CASSQEAEFNSPLHF | TGCGCCAGCAGCCAAGAAGCCGAATTCAATTCACCCCTCCACTTT
TRBD2 | TRBJ2-5 | NA | TRBV28 | CASSLLGLVSQYF | TGTGCCAGCAGTTTGTTGGGACTAGTGTCCCAGTACTTC
TRBD2 | TRBJ2-1 | NA | TRBV28 | CASSLSGLANNEQFF | TGTGCCAGCAGTTTATCAGGACTAGCGAACAATGAGCAGTTCTTC
NA | TRBJ1-5 | NA | TRBV6-6 | CASSISPGSNQPQHF | TGTGCCAGCAGTATCAGCCCAGGGAGCAATCAGCCCCAGCATTTT
TRBD1 | TRBJ1-2 | NA | TRBV6-6 | CASSAIRGFTNYGYTF | TGTGCCAGCAGTGCCATCAGGGGGTTCACTAACTATGGCTACACCTTC
NA | TRBJ1-1 | NA | TRBV19 | CASSKGGQTKEAFF | TGTGCCAGTAGTAAGGGGGGGCAAACAAAAGAAGCTTTCTTT